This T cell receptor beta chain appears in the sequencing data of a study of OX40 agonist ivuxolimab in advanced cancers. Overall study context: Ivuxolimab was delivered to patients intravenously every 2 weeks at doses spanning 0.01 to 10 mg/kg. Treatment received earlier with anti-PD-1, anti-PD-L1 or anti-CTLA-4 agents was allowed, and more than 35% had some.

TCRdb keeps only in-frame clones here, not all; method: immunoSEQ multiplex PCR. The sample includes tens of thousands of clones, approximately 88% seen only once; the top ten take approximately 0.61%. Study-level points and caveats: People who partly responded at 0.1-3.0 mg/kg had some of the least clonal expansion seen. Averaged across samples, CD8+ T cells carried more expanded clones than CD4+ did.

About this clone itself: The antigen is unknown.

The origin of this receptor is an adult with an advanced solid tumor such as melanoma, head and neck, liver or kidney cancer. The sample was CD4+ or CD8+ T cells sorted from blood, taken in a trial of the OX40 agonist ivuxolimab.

Written as DNA, the CDR3 is TGTGCCAGTAGAGCCAGAACAGGGGATTACGAGCAGTACTTC. Its protein product is CASRARTGDYEQYF. The V gene is TRBV19, the J gene TRBJ2-7; 7 nucleotides line up with TRBD1. V was pared by 6 bases and J by 4 bases, with 9 bases of the junction left unmatched. CDR3 length: 14 amino acids. Germline V CDR1 and CDR2: LNHDA, SQIVND (reference sequence).